What follows are 19 T cell receptor beta chains derived from one specimen sequenced in a study of cytomegalovirus exposure and HLA in healthy donors (dated 2017 in TCRdb). Libraries were made using the immunoSEQ multiplex PCR assay. For the multiplex PCR, a mixture combining 60 forward primers for TCR Vbeta segments and 13 reverse primers for TCR Jbeta segments was used. Held by TCRdb, this immuneACCESS table contains in-frame sequences only and omits some clones. Under half of the omission traces to an unresolved V gene where checked; the cause of the rest is unknown. The sample data list some 200,000 clones, and approximately 78% of these were observed just once. Jointly, the top ten make up roughly 6% of the sample. The sequencing input was PBMCs. All receptors derive from a woman between 45 and 60 years old in good health and CMV-seropositive.

The chain employs TRBV7-9 and TRBJ1-3; 9 bases map to TRBD1. Trimming at V came to 3 bases and at J to 3 bases, leaving 6 bases not matched to a gene. CDR1 and CDR2 from the germline V gene are SEHNR and FQNEAQ (reference sequence). CDR3 length: 16 residues. CDR3 nucleotide sequence: TGTGCCAGCAGCTTTGGGCGGGACAGGGTTGGAAACACCATATATTTT. This codes for CASSFGRDRVGNTIYF.

This clone came up once. Here the CDR3 DNA reads TGTGCCAGCTCACCAGGGACAGTTGTCTACGAGCAGTACTTC. The encoded protein is CASSPGTVVYEQYF. This chain uses TRBV18 with TRBJ2-7, with 7 bases matching TRBD1. The CDR3 is 14 amino acids. The germline CDR1 and CDR2 sequences are KGHSH and LQKENI. V shed 2 bases, J shed 3 bases, and the junction held 4 bases outside the gene matches.

This chain links TRBV15 with TRBJ2-2, with 13 positions matching TRBD2. V shed 0 bases, J shed 5 bases, and the junction held 9 bases outside the gene matches. This CDR3 spans 19 amino acids. Germline V gives CDR1 LNHNV, CDR2 YYDKDF (reference sequence). CDR3 nucleotides: TGTGCCACCAGCAGAGATTGGAGACTAGCGGGGGGCGGGACCGGGGAGCTGTTTTTT. This codes for CATSRDWRLAGGGTGELFF. The whole variable domain, filled in from reference TRBV15 and TRBJ2-2, reads DAMVIQNPRYQVTQFGKPVTLSCSQTLNHNVMYWYQQKSSQAPKLLFHYYDKDFNNEADTPDNFQSRRPNTSFCFLDIRSPGLGDTAMYLCATSRDWRLAGGGTGELFFGEGSRLTVL.

The rearrangement links TRBV9 to TRBJ2-3; TRBD2 matches at 8 bases. Trimming removed 0 bases from V and 5 bases from J; junction bases left unmatched: 2. Looked up from germline, CDR1 is SGDLS and CDR2 is YYNGEE. The CDR3 covers 14 residues. The CDR3 DNA reads TGTGCCAGCAGCGTAGGTCGGGAGGGAGATACGCAGTATTTT. This sequence encodes CASSVGREGDTQYF.

This chain joins TRBV28 and TRBJ2-1, with D maybe TRBD2 (5 bases). The CDR3 consists of 14 residues. Trimming stripped 2 bases from V and 0 bases from J, with 5 bases between. Germline V gives CDR1 MDHEN, CDR2 SYDVKM. The CDR3 bases are TGTGCCAGCAGTTTAGGGAGCTCCTACAATGAGCAGTTCTTC. Translated: CASSLGSSYNEQFF.

This sequence joins TRBV5-1 and TRBJ1-4; 8 bases line up with TRBD1. Germline V gives CDR1 SGHRS, CDR2 YFSETQ. The CDR3 is 15 amino acids. The V and J ends lost 0 bases and 8 bases, in that order; junction bases with no gene match: 6. Here the CDR3 reads CASSLVGRGLEKLFF. CDR3 DNA: TGCGCCAGCAGCTTGGTTGGCAGGGGGCTGGAAAAACTGTTTTTT.

The chain combines TRBV11-2 with TRBJ2-2, with 8 bases that match TRBD1. CDR1 SGHAT and CDR2 FQNNGV come from the germline V gene. The CDR3 runs 20 residues. V lost 0 bases, J lost 6 bases, and 18 bases stayed unmatched. CDR3 region: CASSLDLGTGILVHAGELFF. The CDR3 DNA reads TGTGCCAGCAGCTTAGATCTAGGGACAGGTATTTTGGTTCACGCCGGGGAGCTGTTTTTT.

This clone was picked up a small number of times. In nucleotides, the CDR3 is TGTGCCAGCAGCTTGCCTACAGGGGGCCTTTGGTTCTTC. This codes for CASSLPTGGLWFF. The V and J genes are TRBV5-4 and TRBJ2-1; TRBD1 agrees at 9 bases. CDR3 length: 13 residues. CDR1 SGHNT and CDR2 YYREEE come from the germline V gene (reference sequence). The V and J ends lost 1 base and 15 bases, in that order; junction bases with no gene match: 8.

The chain couples TRBV28 to TRBJ2-7; 8 nucleotides agree with TRBD2. The CDR3 consists of 15 residues. The V segment lost 2 bases and the J segment 3 bases; nucleotides outside the gene matches: 6. CDR1 is MDHEN and CDR2 is SYDVKM in the germline V gene. The CDR3 sequence is CASSLGRLAHYEQYF. For the CDR3, the DNA is TGTGCCAGCAGTTTAGGGAGACTAGCGCACTACGAGCAGTACTTC.

This chain links TRBV6-1 with TRBJ2-1, with D possibly matching TRBD2 (7 bases). CDR1 is MNHNS, CDR2 SASEGT, per germline. The V end lost 2 bases, the J end lost 4 bases, and 12 bases lay between the germline ends. CDR3 length equals 15 residues. This CDR3 reads CASSEPGEGYNEQFF. The CDR3 DNA sequence: TGTGCCAGCAGTGAACCAGGGGAGGGTTACAATGAGCAGTTCTTC.

V usage is TRBV5-1 and J usage is TRBJ2-3; a possible D gene is TRBD2 (5 bases). Trimming removed 7 bases from V and 5 bases from J, with 23 bases in between. This CDR3 has 16 amino acids. Germline-derived CDR1 and CDR2 are SGHRS and YFSETQ. The CDR3 DNA is TGCGCCAGCTCCCCCGGGGTCCGGGGAGTACGAGATACGCAGTATTTT. As protein: CASSPGVRGVRDTQYF.

The V call is TRBV2, the J call TRBJ2-3, with 14 bases matching TRBD2. The CDR3 runs to 15 residues. The ends lost 6 bases at V and 2 bases at J; junction bases unmatched: 1. CDR1 is SNHLY and CDR2 is FYNNEI in the germline V gene. The CDR3 bases are TGTGCCAGCAGGACTAGCGGGAGGGACACAGATACGCAGTATTTT. This encodes CASRTSGRDTDTQYF. Drawing the rest from reference TRBV2 and TRBJ2-3, the complete variable domain is EPEVTQTPSHQVTQMGQEVILRCVPISNHLYFYWYRQILGQKVEFLVSFYNNEISEKSEIFDDQFSVERPDGSNFTLKIRSTKLEDSAMYFCASRTSGRDTDTQYFGPGTRLTVL.

The rearrangement uses TRBV7-8 and TRBJ1-1; no clear D. V lost 0 bases and J lost 4, with 15 bases in between. This CDR3 has 16 amino acids. Germline lookup yields CDR1 SGHVS and CDR2 FQNEAQ. CDR3 loop: CASSLAPSGVSTEAFF. In DNA, the CDR3 is TGTGCCAGCAGCTTAGCGCCGTCCGGGGTAAGCACTGAAGCTTTCTTT.

V gene TRBV7-2 combines with J gene TRBJ2-6; D gene uncertain. The germline V gene encodes CDR1 SGHTA and CDR2 FQGNSA. The ends were cut back, 2 bases at V and 1 base at J, with 3 bases in the middle. This CDR3 contains 14 residues. CDR3 region: CASSLYSGANVLTF. CDR3 sequence (DNA): TGTGCCAGCAGCTTATATTCTGGGGCCAACGTCCTGACTTTC. The whole variable domain, filled in from reference TRBV7-2 and TRBJ2-6, reads GAGVSQSPSNKVTEKGKDVELRCDPISGHTALYWYRQSLGQGLEFLIYFQGNSAPDKSGLPSDRFSAERTGGSVSTLTIQRTQQEDSAVYLCASSLYSGANVLTFGAGSRLTVL.

The chain joins TRBV2 to TRBJ1-1; D gene uncertain. The V gene lost 9 bases and the J gene lost 7 bases, with 18 bases spanning the gap. This CDR3 is 13 amino acids long. Germline CDR1 reads SNHLY; CDR2 reads FYNNEI. The CDR3 loop is CARPPAESIEAFF. The DNA for the CDR3 is TGTGCCAGACCCCCCGCGGAGTCTATTGAAGCTTTCTTT.

The gene calls are TRBV19 and TRBJ2-3, with 10 bases fitting TRBD1. V was clipped by 2 bases and J by 4 bases; unmatched bases: 9. The CDR3 is 17 amino acids. Germline V lookup: CDR1 LNHDA, CDR2 SQIVND (reference sequence). CDR3 loop: CASSIPHLDRGSDTQYF. CDR3 DNA: TGTGCCAGTAGTATACCCCACTTGGACAGGGGGTCAGATACGCAGTATTTT.

J is TRBJ2-1 and V is TRBV2; 9 bases fit TRBD2. The germline V gene has CDR1 SNHLY and CDR2 FYNNEI. With 4 bases clipped from V and 9 bases from J, the junction kept 10 bases outside the gene matches. There are 15 residues in the CDR3. The CDR3 bases are TGTGCCAGCAGTGGAGGATTAGCGGGAGACGGTGAGCAGTTCTTC. It is translated as CASSGGLAGDGEQFF. The full variable domain, in which reference TRBV2 and TRBJ2-1 provide the parts outside the CDR3, is EPEVTQTPSHQVTQMGQEVILRCVPISNHLYFYWYRQILGQKVEFLVSFYNNEISEKSEIFDDQFSVERPDGSNFTLKIRSTKLEDSAMYFCASSGGLAGDGEQFFGPGTRLTVL.

The chain links TRBV7-9 to TRBJ2-5, with D unresolved. The CDR3 has 13 amino acids. The V end lost 0 bases, the J end lost 5 bases, and 7 bases lay between the germline ends. Germline values: CDR1 SEHNR, CDR2 FQNEAQ (reference sequence). This CDR3 is CASSLAWRETQYF. The CDR3 DNA sequence: TGTGCCAGCAGCTTAGCTTGGCGGGAGACCCAGTACTTC.

J is TRBJ2-7 and V is TRBV5-6; TRBD1 matches at 8 bases. V dropped 4 bases and J dropped 9; count of bases not matched to a gene: 15. The CDR3 is 15 residues long. The germline CDR1 and CDR2 sequences are SGHDT and YYEEEE. CDR3 in DNA: TGTGCCAGCAGCATTCAGGGGGCGTCGCACGGTGCGCAGTACTTC. Protein sequence: CASSIQGASHGAQYF.